This TCR beta chain was observed in a study of shared clonotypes between healthy human individuals. Study background: CD4 naive and memory got three plates each, CD8 naive two, CD8 memory one.

A CD45RA+ naive subset and a CD45RA-negative memory subset were split from CD4+ cells. Germline V CDR1 and CDR2: SGHTA, FQGTGA. The CDR3 totals 13 residues. Trimming took 2 bases from V and 3 from J, leaving 6 bases between them. Findings of the study overall: Lower generation probabilities were found for non-shared clonotypes than for those shared by all four donors. Naive subsets tended to show greater estimated richness than memory subsets.

The protocol was immunoSEQ multiplex PCR, while the TCRdb copy is restricted to in-frame clones and leaves out a portion. The table shows around 700,000 clones, with 60% to 75% occurring only once. A remark on this clone: Antigen specificity is unknown.

This chain uses TRBV7-3 with TRBJ2-3, with no clear D. Input material: memory CD4+ T cells sorted from blood. Subset in this sample: CD45RA-negative fraction. This clonotype originated in a woman aged 25 to 39 in good health. In nucleotides, the CDR3 is TGTGCCAGCAGCTTACCGCAGACAGATACGCAGTATTTT. Translation: CASSLPQTDTQYF.